This entry concerns a single TCR beta chain. This sample is drawn from a study of beta chain features in type 1 diabetes. Germline-derived CDR1 and CDR2 are SQVTM and ANQGSEA. The CDR3 consists of 12 residues. Trimming cost V 0 bases and J 10 bases, with 9 bases left between them. Isolated RNA was reverse transcribed in full, so expressed TCRB transcripts were sequenced. TCRdb's copy holds only in-frame clones and misses some; the assay was immunoSEQ multiplex PCR. In the table there are a few hundred thousand clones, approximately 30% of which are singletons. This chain uses TRBV29-1 with TRBJ1-4; D not resolved. The sequence was obtained from a man between 18 and 29 years old in good health. The sequenced sample consisted of naive CD4+ T cells from blood. The CDR3 DNA follows: TGCAGCGTTGAAGATAAGGGCACAAAACTGTTTTTT. Residues: CSVEDKGTKLFF.